The 14 T cell receptor beta chains below were found in one sample sequenced in a study of control samples from healthy donors and cancer patients. Only in-frame clones appear in the TCRdb table, and some are missing; sequencing was by immunoSEQ multiplex PCR. In the table there are about 160,000 clones, roughly 93% of which are singletons. Source material: blood. Receptors originate from a woman aged 55-70 years in good health.

The chain couples TRBV5-6 to TRBJ1-5; 7 bases match TRBD1. Trimming took 4 bases from V and 0 from J; bases not matched to a gene: 7. The CDR3 extends over 16 amino acids. The V gene's germline CDR1 is SGHDT and CDR2 YYEEEE. The CDR3 spells CASSEYRGSSNQPQHF. The CDR3 region has the DNA TGTGCCAGCAGCGAATACAGGGGCTCTAGCAATCAGCCCCAGCATTTT.

This chain connects TRBV19 to TRBJ1-1; D ambiguous. The CDR3 has 15 amino acids. V was cut by 5 bases and J by 5 bases, with 18 bases left in between. Germline V gives CDR1 LNHDA, CDR2 SQIVND (reference sequence). The CDR3 nucleotides are TGTGCCAGTAGTCGCGCGAGGTCGGAACGTACTGAAGCTTTCTTT. Protein sequence: CASSRARSERTEAFF.

The V call is TRBV7-7, the J call TRBJ1-2; D unresolved. V was clipped by 1 base and J by 7 bases, with 16 bases between them. Germline CDR1 reads SSHAT; CDR2 reads FNYEAQ (reference sequence). The CDR3 extends over 15 amino acids. CDR3 in amino acids: CASSLVLGAVLGYTF. The CDR3 coding sequence is TGTGCCAGCAGCTTAGTGCTGGGAGCTGTGCTTGGCTACACCTTC. Based on the CDR3 plus reference TRBV7-7 and TRBJ1-2, the full variable domain is GAGVSQSPRYKVTKRGQDVTLRCDPISSHATLYWYQQALGQGPEFLTYFNYEAQPDKSGLPSDRFSAERPEGSISTLTIQRTEQRDSAMYRCASSLVLGAVLGYTFGSGTRLTVV.

The DNA of the CDR3 is TGTGCCAGTAGTATACTGACGCCGAACACTGAAGCTTTCTTT. This encodes CASSILTPNTEAFF. This chain uses TRBV19 with TRBJ1-1; D gene uncertain. The CDR3 has 14 residues. The germline V gene encodes CDR1 LNHDA and CDR2 SQIVND (reference sequence). Deletions cut 2 bases from V and 1 base from J, with 8 bases between.

This clone was observed a single time. The chain couples TRBV5-1 to TRBJ2-3, with 8 positions matching TRBD1. Germline assignment: CDR1 SGHRS and CDR2 YFSETQ. The CDR3 loop spans 18 amino acids. V gave up 4 bases and J gave up 6 bases; unmatched junction bases: 19. In DNA form, the CDR3 reads TGCGCCAGCAGCCCGAATCCGACCGGGACAGGCGCCTCCGATACGCAGTATTTT. It is translated as CASSPNPTGTGASDTQYF.

The V call is TRBV6-2 or TRBV6-3, the J call TRBJ1-1; perhaps TRBD1 as D (5 bases). The V end was cut by 3 bases, the J end by 4 bases, with 9 bases between. CDR3 length: 13 amino acids. The V gene's germline CDR1 is MNHEY and CDR2 SVGEGT. CDR3 protein: CASSYRGATEAFF. CDR3 nucleotide sequence: TGTGCCAGCAGTTATAGAGGGGCCACTGAAGCTTTCTTT.

The chain uses TRBV5-1 and TRBJ1-2; weak D call: TRBD1 (6 bases). Germline loops: CDR1 SGHRS, CDR2 YFSETQ. V shed 6 bases and J shed 4 bases, with 16 bases lying between them. The CDR3 spans 14 residues. The CDR3 sequence: CASTWGGASYGYTF. For the CDR3, the DNA is TGCGCCAGCACTTGGGGGGGCGCTTCCTATGGCTACACCTTC. The whole variable domain, filled in from reference TRBV5-1 and TRBJ1-2, reads KAGVTQTPRYLIKTRGQQVTLSCSPISGHRSVSWYQQTPGQGLQFLFEYFSETQRNKGNFPGRFSGRQFSNSRSEMNVSTLELGDSALYLCASTWGGASYGYTFGSGTRLTVV.

The gene calls are TRBV5-4 and TRBJ2-5; 8 bases align to TRBD2. CDR1 SGHNT and CDR2 YYREEE come from the germline V gene (reference sequence). CDR3 length: 15 residues. J lost 5 bases, V lost 4 bases, and 10 bases had no gene match. CDR3: CASSQTGGGMETQYF. Here the CDR3 DNA reads TGTGCCAGCAGCCAGACGGGCGGGGGGATGGAGACCCAGTACTTC.

The chain joins TRBV14 to TRBJ1-1; unclear D gene. Trimming removed 1 base at V and 2 bases at J, with 11 bases between. The CDR3 sequence is 15 residues long. Per the germline V gene, CDR1 is SGHDN and CDR2 is FVKESK. Here the CDR3 reads CASSQVGGLNTEAFF. The CDR3 nucleotides read TGTGCCAGCAGCCAAGTAGGTGGACTAAACACTGAAGCTTTCTTT.

This rearrangement joins TRBV5-1 to TRBJ1-2; 8 bases are shared with TRBD1. CDR1 and CDR2 from the germline V gene are SGHRS and YFSETQ. With 2 bases clipped from V and 2 bases from J, the junction kept 5 bases outside the gene matches. The length of the CDR3 is 15 residues. This CDR3 is CASSLSGQANYGYTF. The CDR3 DNA reads as TGCGCCAGCAGCTTATCGGGACAGGCGAACTATGGCTACACCTTC. Together with reference TRBV5-1 and TRBJ1-2, the CDR3 gives the full variable domain: KAGVTQTPRYLIKTRGQQVTLSCSPISGHRSVSWYQQTPGQGLQFLFEYFSETQRNKGNFPGRFSGRQFSNSRSEMNVSTLELGDSALYLCASSLSGQANYGYTFGSGTRLTVV.

The CDR3 region has the DNA TGTGCCAGCAGCGCACCCCATCGCACCGGGGAGCTGTTTTTT. As protein: CASSAPHRTGELFF. The genes are TRBV6-2 or TRBV6-3 and TRBJ2-2, with D unclear. This CDR3 comprises 14 residues. The V gene's germline CDR1 is MNHEY and CDR2 SVGEGT. V was clipped by 6 bases and J by 4 bases, with 12 bases between them.

This clone appeared a single time. This chain connects TRBV18 to TRBJ1-2; TRBD1 agrees at 9 bases. Trimming at V came to 3 bases and at J to 3 bases, leaving 11 bases not matched to a gene. There are 17 residues in the CDR3. Looked up from germline, CDR1 is KGHSH and CDR2 is LQKENI. The CDR3 reads CASSPDRGGDSDYGYTF. The DNA for the CDR3 is TGTGCCAGCTCACCGGACAGGGGAGGAGACTCAGACTATGGCTACACCTTC.

This rearrangement joins TRBV24-1 to TRBJ2-7; 8 nucleotides align to TRBD1. The length of the CDR3 is 17 residues. Germline CDR1 is KGHDR and CDR2 is SFDVKD. V lost 3 bases and J lost 1; bases outside the gene matches: 10. The CDR3 is CATSDAPVDRASYEQYF. The CDR3 bases are TGTGCCACCAGTGATGCTCCGGTGGACAGGGCATCCTACGAGCAGTACTTC.

The V gene is TRBV5-6, the J gene TRBJ1-6; D not resolved. The length of the CDR3 is 15 residues. Germline-derived CDR1 and CDR2 are SGHDT and YYEEEE. V was cut by 0 bases and J by 3 bases, with 7 bases left in between. The CDR3 coding sequence is TGTGCCAGCAGCTTGGGACCGGACTATAATTCACCCCTCCACTTT. Translating gives CASSLGPDYNSPLHF. Drawing the rest from reference TRBV5-6 and TRBJ1-6, the complete variable domain is DAGVTQSPTHLIKTRGQQVTLRCSPKSGHDTVSWYQQALGQGPQFIFQYYEEEERQRGNFPDRFSGHQFPNYSSELNVNALLLGDSALYLCASSLGPDYNSPLHFGNGTRLTVT.